The present entry profiles one T cell receptor beta chain with its context. Profiling relied on immunoSEQ multiplex PCR, and the TCRdb table lists in-frame clones only, not all of them. The sample lists roughly 68,000 clones; roughly 91% were seen once. Trimming cost V 1 base and J 5 bases, with 15 bases left between them. Germline values: CDR1 SGHRS, CDR2 YFSETQ. The length of the CDR3 is 15 residues. The sample belongs to a study of stem cell transplantation in POMP-related autoinflammatory disease. Study at large: Pre-transplant patients had naive-skewed CD4+ T cells and few CD8+ T cells.

The rearrangement uses TRBV5-1 and TRBJ1-1, with D possibly being TRBD1 (5 bases). The sequence was collected from a human patient with POMP-related autoinflammation and immune dysregulation (PRAID). Some T cells may be transferred from the graft donor. Specimen: CD4+ T cells from PBMCs, collected after stem cell transplantation. The CDR3 region is CASSLWSVGETEAFF. The CDR3 DNA reads as TGCGCCAGCAGCTTGTGGTCGGTAGGGGAGACTGAAGCTTTCTTT.